The TCR beta chain under discussion was sequenced for a study of blood T cell repertoires in COVID-19. About the study: Spain, Italy and the United States supplied samples that represented acute and convalescent COVID-19. From T cells, B-cell-depleted T cells, or PBMCs came the material, which was cDNA or gDNA.

Germline V lookup: CDR1 MGHDK, CDR2 SYGVNS. The CDR3 has 15 amino acids. V dropped 5 bases and J dropped 0; count of bases not matched to a gene: 1. The assay was immunoSEQ multiplex PCR, and TCRdb's table has in-frame clones only and misses some. The sample includes about 54,000 clones, roughly four fifths seen only once; the top ten take under 2%. The rearrangement links TRBV25-1 to TRBJ2-2, with 9 bases lining up with TRBD1. Source material: peripheral blood. The receptor was isolated from a woman aged 55-69 years with acute or convalescent COVID-19. The CDR3 here is CASSTGGANTGELFF. DNA for the CDR3: TGTGCCAGCAGTACAGGGGGCGCGAACACCGGGGAGCTGTTTTTT.